These 16 T cell receptor beta chains came from one sample sequenced in a study of cytomegalovirus exposure and HLA in healthy donors. Researchers ran the PCR with 60 Vbeta and 13 Jbeta primers. Measured with immunoSEQ multiplex PCR; TCRdb has only the in-frame clones, and not every one. The sample lists approximately 150,000 clones; more than 65% were seen once. The sample taken for sequencing was PBMCs. The receptor source for this set is a woman between 45 and 60 years old in good health and CMV-seronegative.

The chain links TRBV4-2 to TRBJ2-1, with D tentatively TRBD2 (5 bases). V was trimmed by 0 bases and J by 8 bases, leaving 11 bases between them. CDR3 size: 14 residues. Germline V gene data show CDR1 as LGHNA and CDR2 as YNFKEQ. The DNA for the CDR3 is TGTGCCAGCAGCCAAGATATTAGTAGCGATGAGCAGTTCTTC. This gives the protein CASSQDISSDEQFF.

This clone was seen only a few times. V and J are TRBV7-9 and TRBJ2-7, with a possible D match to TRBD1 (6 bases). The CDR3 runs 14 residues. Trimming shortened V by 5 bases and J by 7 bases, and 18 bases separated the two germline ends. Germline V lookup: CDR1 SEHNR, CDR2 FQNEAQ (reference sequence). CDR3 region: CASSQRTARAEQYF. Written as DNA, the CDR3 is TGTGCCAGCAGCCAGCGGACAGCCCGCGCTGAGCAGTACTTC.

The chain links TRBV5-1 to TRBJ2-7, with TRBD1 matching 8 bases. Germline V gene sequence: CDR1 SGHRS, CDR2 YFSETQ. This CDR3 region has 15 residues. V trimming: 4 bases; J trimming: 6 bases; junction bases outside the gene matches: 12. CDR3 amino acids: CASSKEPRGPVEQYF. The CDR3 bases are TGCGCCAGCAGCAAGGAACCCAGGGGGCCGGTCGAGCAGTACTTC.

The chain combines TRBV13 with TRBJ1-6; weak D call: TRBD1 (5 bases). The germline V gene has CDR1 PRHDT and CDR2 FYEKMQ (reference sequence). The CDR3 is 16 amino acids. With 5 bases removed from V and 6 bases from J, the gap between germline ends came to 17 bases. The CDR3 nucleotides read TGTGCCAGCAGCCCAAGAGTTGGGGCATCTAATTCACCCCTCCACTTT. Its translation: CASSPRVGASNSPLHF.

This sequence joins TRBV29-1 and TRBJ2-7; 13 bases line up with TRBD2. CDR3 length: 15 residues. CDR1 is SQVTM, CDR2 ANQGSEA, per germline. With 4 bases clipped from V and 6 bases from J, the junction kept 9 bases outside the gene matches. The CDR3 nucleotides are TGCAGCGTTGGCCGGACTAGCGGGAGACAGAGCGAGCAGTACTTC. This sequence encodes CSVGRTSGRQSEQYF.

On this clone: Other DNA sequences in this sample translate to the same CDR3. This chain joins TRBV20-1 and TRBJ1-1; D unclear. This CDR3 is built from 11 residues. Trimming took off 3 bases at V and 3 bases at J, with 5 bases between the two ends. Germline loops: CDR1 DFQATT, CDR2 SNEGSKA (reference sequence). DNA for the CDR3: TGCAGTGCTAGGAGGGACACTGAAGCTTTCTTT. Its translation: CSARRDTEAFF.

This chain connects TRBV10-3 to TRBJ2-3; D perhaps matches TRBD2 (6 bases). The ends were cut back, 7 bases at V and 2 bases at J, with 16 bases in the middle. Per germline, CDR1 ENHRY and CDR2 SYGVKD. The CDR3 sequence is 15 residues long. The CDR3 DNA follows: TGTGCCATCATGAAACTAGCTTCAGACACAGATACGCAGTATTTT. Protein sequence: CAIMKLASDTDTQYF.

The rearrangement uses TRBV6-5 and TRBJ1-1; D is possibly TRBD1 (5 bases). There are 14 residues in the CDR3. V lost 3 bases and J 3 bases, leaving 11 bases between the germline ends. Per germline, CDR1 MNHEY and CDR2 SVGAGI. This chain's CDR3 is CASSYKGLYTEAFF. The CDR3 DNA sequence: TGTGCCAGCAGTTATAAGGGGTTGTACACTGAAGCTTTCTTT.

About this clone: The sample holds other DNA sequences that translate to the same CDR3. The V and J genes are TRBV4-2 and TRBJ2-1, with TRBD2 matching 13 bases. Per the germline V gene, CDR1 is LGHNA and CDR2 is YNFKEQ. The CDR3 length is 15 residues. Trimming at V came to 4 bases and at J to 9 bases, leaving 6 bases not matched to a gene. For the CDR3, the DNA is TGTGCCAGCAGCCTCCCCGGGACTAGCGGGGCTGAGCAGTTCTTC. Protein product: CASSLPGTSGAEQFF.

This clone has just a few counts. This chain joins TRBV11-2 and TRBJ2-5; no firm D call. Germline CDR1 reads SGHAT; CDR2 reads FQNNGV. The CDR3 contains 16 residues. Deletions cut 3 bases from V and 5 bases from J, with 19 bases between. In nucleotides, the CDR3 is TGTGCCAGCAGCTTGGGTATACAGCCTTCCATGGAGACCCAGTACTTC. As protein: CASSLGIQPSMETQYF. Supplemented by reference TRBV11-2 and TRBJ2-5, the full variable domain reads EAGVAQSPRYKIIEKRQSVAFWCNPISGHATLYWYQQILGQGPKLLIQFQNNGVVDDSQLPKDRFSAERLKGVDSTLKIQPAKLEDSAVYLCASSLGIQPSMETQYFGPGTRLLVL.

This clone has a handful of counts. The rearrangement joins TRBV7-3 to TRBJ2-5; tentatively, D is TRBD2 (6 bases). V lost 5 bases to trimming and J lost 4 bases, with 17 bases between them. Germline lookup yields CDR1 SGHTA and CDR2 FQGTGA. This CDR3 is built from 15 residues. This CDR3 reads CASSPYLTSSETQYF. Written as DNA, the CDR3 is TGTGCCAGCAGCCCGTACCTGACTAGTTCAGAGACCCAGTACTTC.

This clone was counted between two and nine times. The rearrangement joins TRBV7-9 to TRBJ1-1, with a weak D call TRBD1 (5 bases). The CDR3 has 14 residues. Trimming cost V 5 bases and J 3 bases, with 13 bases left between them. In germline, CDR1 is SEHNR, CDR2 FQNEAQ (reference sequence). In DNA, the CDR3 is TGTGCCAGCAGCCTCCCGGGGGGGGACACTGAAGCTTTCTTT. It specifies CASSLPGGDTEAFF.

As for this clone: This CDR3 is also generated by other DNA sequences in the sample. The chain has TRBV5-1 and TRBJ2-5; D possibly corresponds to TRBD2 (7 bases). V gave up 2 bases and J gave up 3 bases, with 8 bases separating them. The CDR3 extends over 13 amino acids. CDR1 is SGHRS, CDR2 YFSETQ, per germline. In nucleotides, the CDR3 is TGCGCCAGCAGCTTAGGGGGGGAAGAGACCCAGTACTTC. Translating gives CASSLGGEETQYF.

This clone was seen a handful of times. This chain connects TRBV30 to TRBJ1-2, with 9 bases matching TRBD1. This CDR3 spans 11 amino acids. In germline, CDR1 is GTSNPN, CDR2 SVGIG (reference sequence). V lost 1 base and J lost 14; bases outside the gene matches: 5. CDR3 in DNA: TGTGCCTGGAGTGACCGGGACAGGGCTACCTTC. It translates to CAWSDRDRATF. The variable domain in full, completed from reference TRBV30 and TRBJ1-2, reads SQTIHQWPATLVQPVGSPLSLECTVEGTSNPNLYWYRQAAGRGLQLLFYSVGIGQISSEVPQNLSASRPQDRQFILSSKKLLLSDSGFYLCAWSDRDRATFGSGTRLTVV.

The chain has TRBV16 and TRBJ1-5; 7 bases map to TRBD1. The germline V gene encodes CDR1 KGHSY and CDR2 FQNENV. The CDR3 length is 17 residues. V trimming: 1 base; J trimming: 4 bases; junction bases outside the gene matches: 10. The CDR3 region has the DNA TGTGCCAGCAGCCAATGGTGGGACAGCAACACAAATCAGCCCCAGCATTTT. This encodes CASSQWWDSNTNQPQHF.

This clone occurred a few times. DNA of the CDR3: TGTGCCAGCAGCTTGGCAGGGAACACTGAAGCTTTCTTT. The encoded protein is CASSLAGNTEAFF. V is TRBV7-6 and J is TRBJ1-1; D gene ambiguous. Trimming removed 3 bases from V and 1 base from J, with 6 bases in between. CDR1 SGHVS and CDR2 FNYEAQ come from the germline V gene. The CDR3 runs 13 residues.